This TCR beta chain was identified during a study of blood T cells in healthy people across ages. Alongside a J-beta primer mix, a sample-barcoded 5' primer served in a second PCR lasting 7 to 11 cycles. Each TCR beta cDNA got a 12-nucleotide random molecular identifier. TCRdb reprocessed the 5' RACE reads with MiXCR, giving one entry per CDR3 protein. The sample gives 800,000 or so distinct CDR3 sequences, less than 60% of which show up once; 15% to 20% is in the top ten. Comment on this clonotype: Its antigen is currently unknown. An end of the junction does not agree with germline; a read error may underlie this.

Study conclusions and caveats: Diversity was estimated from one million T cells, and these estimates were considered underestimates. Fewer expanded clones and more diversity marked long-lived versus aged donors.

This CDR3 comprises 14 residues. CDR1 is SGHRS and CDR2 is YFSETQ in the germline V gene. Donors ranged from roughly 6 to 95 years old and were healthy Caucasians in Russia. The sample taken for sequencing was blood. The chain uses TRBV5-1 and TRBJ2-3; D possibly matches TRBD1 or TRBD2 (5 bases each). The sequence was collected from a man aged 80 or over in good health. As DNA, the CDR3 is TGCGCCAGCAACTTGGGACCTAACACAGATACGCAGTATTTT. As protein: CASNLGPNTDTQYF.